The 18 T cell receptor beta chains given below trace back to one sample, sequenced in a study of control samples from healthy donors and cancer patients. Assay: immunoSEQ multiplex PCR; the TCRdb copy retains only in-frame clones and omits some. The sample table sets out some 180,000 clones. Source material: blood. These receptors all come from a woman under 40 in good health.

The J gene is TRBJ2-3, the V gene TRBV7-9; D gene unclear. CDR3 length: 17 amino acids. Germline values: CDR1 SEHNR, CDR2 FQNEAQ (reference sequence). The V end was cut by 0 bases, the J end by 1 base, with 14 bases between. Here the CDR3 reads CASSLALLREGTDTQYF. The CDR3, as DNA: TGTGCCAGCAGCTTAGCCCTTCTGCGAGAGGGCACAGATACGCAGTATTTT.

This sequence joins TRBV9 and TRBJ2-1; 8 bases match TRBD2. The CDR3 covers 15 residues. Germline lookup yields CDR1 SGDLS and CDR2 YYNGEE. V lost 4 bases and J lost 4; bases outside the gene matches: 7. The chain's CDR3 is CASSPREGEYNEQFF. CDR3 in DNA: TGTGCCAGCAGCCCCCGGGAGGGAGAATACAATGAGCAGTTCTTC.

The genes are TRBV29-1 and TRBJ1-3; the D is unclear. CDR1 is SQVTM and CDR2 is ANQGSEA in the germline V gene. This CDR3 has 12 residues. Deletions cut 5 bases from V and 0 bases from J, with 5 bases between. The CDR3 DNA is TGCAGCGTTTGGAGCTCTGGAAACACCATATATTTT. As protein: CSVWSSGNTIYF. Complete variable domain (other parts from reference TRBV29-1 and TRBJ1-3): SAVISQKPSRDICQRGTSLTIQCQVDSQVTMMFWYRQQPGQSLTLIATANQGSEATYESGFVIDKFPISRPNLTFSTLTVSNMSPEDSSIYLCSVWSSGNTIYFGEGSWLTVV.

The genes are TRBV28 and TRBJ2-3, with a possible D match to TRBD2 (5 bases). Trimming removed 7 bases from V and 1 base from J, with 9 bases in between. CDR3 length: 13 residues. Germline assignment: CDR1 MDHEN and CDR2 SYDVKM. In DNA form, the CDR3 reads TGTGCCAGCAACACCGGGGGCACAGATACGCAGTATTTT. This sequence encodes CASNTGGTDTQYF.

The CDR3 here is CASIGGGQLYGYTF. The CDR3 bases are TGTGCCAGCATCGGTGGCGGGCAGCTCTATGGCTACACCTTC. The chain couples TRBV28 to TRBJ1-2; no firm D call. The CDR3 length is 14 residues. Germline CDR1 MDHEN, CDR2 SYDVKM. Trimming shortened V by 7 bases and J by 4 bases, and 16 bases separated the two germline ends.

The V and J genes are TRBV3-1 (or the pseudogene TRBV3-2) and TRBJ1-6, with D perhaps TRBD1 (5 bases). The CDR3 is 15 residues long. Trimming removed 1 base at V and 8 bases at J, with 12 bases between. The germline CDR1 and CDR2 sequences are LGHDT and YNNKEL (reference sequence). CDR3 nucleotides: TGTGCCAGCAGCCAAGGGGTGGGGCAGGATTCACCCCTCCACTTT. This gives the protein CASSQGVGQDSPLHF.

This chain uses TRBV28 with TRBJ1-1; D unresolved. There are 12 residues in the CDR3. Looked up from germline, CDR1 is MDHEN and CDR2 is SYDVKM. V was shortened by 7 bases and J by 1 base, with 7 bases between the two germline ends. This chain's CDR3 is CASTSRNTEAFF. The CDR3, as DNA: TGTGCCAGCACTTCCAGGAACACTGAAGCTTTCTTT.

This chain links TRBV4-1 with TRBJ2-5, with a tentative D call TRBD1 (5 bases). This CDR3 comprises 15 residues. Germline V lookup: CDR1 MGHRA, CDR2 YSYEKL. V was clipped by 0 bases and J by 1 base, with 9 bases between them. The CDR3 nucleotides read TGCGCCAGCAGCCAAGACCCAGGGTCCCAAGAGACCCAGTACTTC. Amino acid sequence: CASSQDPGSQETQYF.

The CDR3 DNA follows: TGCGCCAGCAGTGAGTCGACGGGGAAGGGGTATCAGCCCCAGCATTTT. Translation: CASSESTGKGYQPQHF. The chain carries TRBV10-2 and TRBJ1-5; D is possibly TRBD1 (5 bases). Trimming pared 0 bases from V and 5 bases from J, leaving 14 bases between. Germline V gene sequence: CDR1 WSHSY, CDR2 SAAADI. The length of the CDR3 is 16 residues.

CDR3 coding DNA: TGCGCCAGCAGCCTCCAACAGGGCAATGGCTACACCTTC. It yields the protein CASSLQQGNGYTF. The V and J genes are TRBV4-1 and TRBJ1-2; D might be TRBD1 (6 bases). This CDR3 is built from 13 residues. Between the trimmed V and J ends, which lost 4 bases and 6 bases, there was a span of 12 bases. Germline V gene sequence: CDR1 MGHRA, CDR2 YSYEKL.

The chain has TRBV27 and TRBJ2-7; perhaps TRBD1 as D (5 bases). The CDR3 is made up of 15 amino acids. Trimming shortened V by 2 bases and J by 5 bases, and 16 bases separated the two germline ends. The germline gives CDR1 MNHEY, CDR2 SMNVEV (reference sequence). As DNA, the CDR3 is TGTGCCAGCAGTTTAGGAACAGGAGCTTGGGACGAGCAGTACTTC. Translating gives CASSLGTGAWDEQYF.

V and J are TRBV15 and TRBJ2-3; 9 nucleotides align to TRBD1. CDR1 and CDR2 from the germline V gene are LNHNV and YYDKDF (reference sequence). The junction had 5 bases not matched to a gene; V was cut back by 3 bases and J by 1 base. The CDR3 is made up of 16 amino acids. The CDR3 coding sequence is TGTGCCACCAGCAGTGGGACAGGGTCGGGCACAGATACGCAGTATTTT. Translated, it gives CATSSGTGSGTDTQYF.

The chain joins TRBV11-2 to TRBJ1-2; D remains unclear. The CDR3 runs 15 residues. Trimming took 0 bases from V and 6 from J, leaving 14 bases between them. Germline loops: CDR1 SGHAT, CDR2 FQNNGV. CDR3: CASSLDLVPENGYTF. As DNA, the CDR3 is TGTGCCAGCAGCTTAGATCTTGTCCCGGAAAATGGCTACACCTTC. The full variable domain, its missing parts supplied by reference TRBV11-2 and TRBJ1-2, is EAGVAQSPRYKIIEKRQSVAFWCNPISGHATLYWYQQILGQGPKLLIQFQNNGVVDDSQLPKDRFSAERLKGVDSTLKIQPAKLEDSAVYLCASSLDLVPENGYTFGSGTRLTVV.

The V gene is TRBV9, the J gene TRBJ2-5; 9 nucleotides agree with TRBD1. The CDR3 contains 16 residues. Germline V gives CDR1 SGDLS, CDR2 YYNGEE. V shed 3 bases and J 5 bases; nucleotides not matched to a gene: 11. CDR3 sequence: CASSAGDRVLLETQYF. Here the CDR3 DNA reads TGTGCCAGCAGCGCGGGGGACAGGGTCCTTCTGGAGACCCAGTACTTC.

The rearrangement uses TRBV6-2 or TRBV6-3 and TRBJ1-5; 8 bases match TRBD1. With V trimmed by 5 bases and J by 4 bases, 4 bases remained unmatched. CDR3 length equals 14 residues. CDR1 and CDR2 from the germline V gene are MNHEY and SVGEGT. CDR3 loop: CASSRTGINQPQHF. The DNA for the CDR3 is TGTGCCAGCAGTCGGACAGGGATAAATCAGCCCCAGCATTTT.

The chain links TRBV18 to TRBJ1-1; maybe TRBD1 (6 bases). The CDR3 contains 14 residues. V was shortened by 4 bases and J by 1 base, with 10 bases between the two germline ends. Looked up from germline, CDR1 is KGHSH and CDR2 is LQKENI. Written as DNA, the CDR3 is TGTGCCAGCTCACTGGGACATCAGAACACTGAAGCTTTCTTT. It specifies CASSLGHQNTEAFF.

The chain carries TRBV7-2 and TRBJ2-3, with TRBD2 matching over 8 bases. The CDR3 is 16 residues long. Unmatched junction bases numbered 5, after V lost 3 bases and J lost 0 bases. Per the germline V gene, CDR1 is SGHTA and CDR2 is FQGNSA. DNA for the CDR3: TGTGCCAGCAGCTTTGGTAGCGGGACTAGCACAGATACGCAGTATTTT. This gives the protein CASSFGSGTSTDTQYF. The variable domain in full, with the rest retrieved from reference TRBV7-2 and TRBJ2-3, is GAGVSQSPSNKVTEKGKDVELRCDPISGHTALYWYRQSLGQGLEFLIYFQGNSAPDKSGLPSDRFSAERTGGSVSTLTIQRTQQEDSAVYLCASSFGSGTSTDTQYFGPGTRLTVL.

The chain links TRBV5-1 to TRBJ2-7; the D is unclear. The CDR3 runs to 14 residues. Germline CDR1 SGHRS, CDR2 YFSETQ. Between the trimmed V and J ends, which lost 4 bases and 2 bases, there was a span of 13 bases. The CDR3 DNA follows: TGCGCCAGCAGCCCCGCTTGGGGTCCCTACGAGCAGTACTTC. Its translation is CASSPAWGPYEQYF. Looking up the rest from reference TRBV5-1 and TRBJ2-7 gives the full variable domain: KAGVTQTPRYLIKTRGQQVTLSCSPISGHRSVSWYQQTPGQGLQFLFEYFSETQRNKGNFPGRFSGRQFSNSRSEMNVSTLELGDSALYLCASSPAWGPYEQYFGPGTRLTVT.